Below are 26 T cell receptor beta chains sequenced from a single sample in a study of somatic mutations in cytotoxic T cells in rheumatoid arthritis (dated by TCRdb to about 2017). Libraries were prepared through the immunoSEQ multiplex PCR assay. TCRdb took this table from immuneACCESS and kept in-frame rearrangements with V and J called. Such tables lack part of the clones; where checked against another copy, unresolved V genes explain under half of the gap, and the rest is unexplained. The sample table contains approximately 33,000 clones; only one count was recorded for about four fifths of them. 3% to 3.5% of the sample lies in the top ten. Sequences were obtained from CD8+ T cells sorted from blood. The origin of the receptors is a middle-aged man in good health.

In the case of this clone: Germline is not matched at one junction end, which may reflect a read error. The V and J genes are TRBV27 and TRBJ2-7, with 12 nucleotides matching TRBD2. Germline CDR1 reads MNHEY; CDR2 reads SMNVEV (reference sequence). The CDR3 runs to 17 residues. CDR3 nucleotide sequence: TGTGCCAGCAGTTTACGCCTAGCGGGAGGGCCCTCCCACGAGCAGTACTTC. This sequence encodes CASSLRLAGGPSHEQYF.

The sample holds one count of this clone. This sequence joins TRBV30 and TRBJ2-1; no firm D call. The CDR3 has 12 amino acids. Germline values: CDR1 GTSNPN, CDR2 SVGIG (reference sequence). V lost 1 base and J 2 bases, leaving 3 bases between the germline ends. CDR3 nucleotides: TGTGCCTGGAGTGAAACCTACAATGAGCAGTTCTTC. Translating gives CAWSETYNEQFF.

In the case of this clone: One end of the junction fails to match germline, which may point to a read error. The V and J genes are TRBV29-1 and TRBJ2-3; 10 nucleotides match TRBD1. CDR3 length equals 14 residues. The germline V gene has CDR1 SQVTM and CDR2 ANQGSEA. CDR3 nucleotide sequence: TGCAGCGTCGAAGGGGACAGGGGCGCAGATACGCAGTATTTT. Its translation is CSVEGDRGADTQYF.

The gene calls are TRBV6-5 and TRBJ2-7; D is tentatively TRBD1 or TRBD2 (6 bases each). The V end lost 5 bases, the J end lost 4 bases, and 15 bases lay between the germline ends. This CDR3 has 14 residues. Germline loops: CDR1 MNHEY, CDR2 SVGAGI. The CDR3 coding sequence is TGTGCCAGCAGTCCCTTCGGGGGCGAATACGAGCAGTACTTC. Its protein product is CASSPFGGEYEQYF.

The rearrangement uses TRBV30 and TRBJ2-3, with TRBD2 identical over 9 bases. Unmatched junction bases numbered 3, after V lost 1 base and J lost 4 bases. CDR3 size: 14 residues. Germline loops: CDR1 GTSNPN, CDR2 SVGIG (reference sequence). CDR3 amino acids: CAWSGGLAPDTQYF. CDR3 in DNA: TGTGCCTGGAGTGGGGGACTAGCACCAGATACGCAGTATTTT.

This chain links TRBV21-1 with TRBJ2-7. TRBV21-1 counts as a pseudogene. The CDR3 consists of 16 residues. CDR3 sequence reads: CASSKPAFCDCYEQYF. CDR3 nucleotide sequence: TGTGCCAGCAGCAAACCGGCTTTCTGCGATTGCTACGAGCAGTACTTC.

As DNA, the CDR3 is TGTGCCAGCAGTTTAGAGGGAGGCGGTTCACCCCTCCACTTT. It translates to CASSLEGGGSPLHF. This rearrangement joins TRBV28 to TRBJ1-6; D remains unclear. The CDR3 has 14 amino acids. V dropped 2 bases and J dropped 9 bases, with 11 bases sitting between them. Germline loops: CDR1 MDHEN, CDR2 SYDVKM.

The chain carries TRBV5-4 and TRBJ1-1; D not resolved. V dropped 0 bases and J dropped 7 bases, with 7 bases sitting between them. From germline, CDR1 is SGHNT and CDR2 YYREEE (reference sequence). The CDR3 has 12 amino acids. CDR3 coding DNA: TGTGCCAGCAGCTTGGGAAACGGTGAAGCTTTCTTT. Translating gives CASSLGNGEAFF.

The chain combines TRBV30 with TRBJ1-1; possibly TRBD1 for D (6 bases). Trimming removed 0 bases from V and 5 bases from J, with 16 bases in between. The CDR3 is made up of 15 amino acids. Germline lookup yields CDR1 GTSNPN and CDR2 SVGIG (reference sequence). In DNA form, the CDR3 reads TGTGCCTGGAGTGTAGTCGGGGGGGCTTGGACTGAAGCTTTCTTT. Translating gives CAWSVVGGAWTEAFF.

The chain is built from TRBV5-1 and TRBJ1-1, with D possibly matching TRBD1 (6 bases). Trimming removed 2 bases at V and 4 bases at J, with 15 bases between. This CDR3 has 15 amino acids. CDR1 is SGHRS and CDR2 is YFSETQ in the germline V gene. The CDR3 DNA reads TGCGCCAGCAGCTTCGTAGGGGAAGGGGGCACTGAAGCTTTCTTT. This encodes CASSFVGEGGTEAFF.

V is TRBV28 and J is TRBJ2-7, with 15 bases matching TRBD2. The CDR3 loop spans 15 amino acids. V dropped 6 bases and J dropped 3; count of bases not matched to a gene: 3. Germline-derived CDR1 and CDR2 are MDHEN and SYDVKM. CDR3 sequence reads: CASRRTSGRDYEQYF. In DNA form, the CDR3 reads TGTGCCAGCAGGCGGACTAGCGGGAGGGACTACGAGCAGTACTTC.

The V call is TRBV7-9, the J call TRBJ2-1; a possible D gene is TRBD1 (6 bases). The CDR3 is 14 amino acids. The germline CDR1 and CDR2 sequences are SEHNR and FQNEAQ (reference sequence). Trimming stripped 3 bases from V and 3 bases from J, with 9 bases between. The CDR3 loop reads CASSLRGYYNEQFF. The CDR3 region has the DNA TGTGCCAGCAGCTTGAGGGGGTACTACAATGAGCAGTTCTTC.

This chain connects TRBV7-2 to TRBJ2-2; TRBD2 matches 7 bases. CDR1 and CDR2 from the germline V gene are SGHTA and FQGNSA. CDR3 length: 16 amino acids. V lost 7 bases and J lost 1; bases outside the gene matches: 9. The CDR3 is CASMEGGGQNTGELFF. The CDR3 DNA reads TGTGCCAGCATGGAAGGCGGGGGTCAGAACACCGGGGAGCTGTTTTTT.

The chain is built from TRBV27 and TRBJ2-5; the D call may be TRBD1 or TRBD2 (5 bases each). The CDR3 totals 16 residues. V was cut by 3 bases and J by 5 bases, with 19 bases left in between. Germline V gene lookup returns CDR1 MNHEY and CDR2 SMNVEV (reference sequence). This CDR3 reads CASSFLGRAVRETQYF. In DNA, the CDR3 is TGTGCCAGCAGTTTCCTGGGACGGGCAGTGAGGGAGACCCAGTACTTC.

This chain uses TRBV30 with TRBJ2-2; unclear D gene. CDR3 length: 13 amino acids. Looked up from germline, CDR1 is GTSNPN and CDR2 is SVGIG (reference sequence). The ends were cut back, 2 bases at V and 4 bases at J, with 8 bases in the middle. CDR3 residues: CAWSTLFTGELFF. The CDR3 region has the DNA TGTGCCTGGAGTACTCTTTTCACCGGGGAGCTGTTTTTT.

The rearrangement uses TRBV7-8 and TRBJ2-7; 9 bases align to TRBD2. There are 15 residues in the CDR3. The V gene's germline CDR1 is SGHVS and CDR2 FQNEAQ. The trim removed 5 bases at V and 5 bases at J, leaving 10 bases unmatched. The CDR3 protein is CASSKPAGGVDEQYF. The CDR3 DNA is TGTGCCAGCAGCAAACCAGCGGGAGGAGTAGACGAGCAGTACTTC.

The chain combines TRBV28 with TRBJ1-4; D unresolved. Trimming took 3 bases from V and 4 from J, leaving 9 bases between them. Germline CDR1 is MDHEN and CDR2 is SYDVKM. This CDR3 spans 14 amino acids. As DNA, the CDR3 is TGTGCCAGCAGTTTTCGACTGAGTAATGAAAAACTGTTTTTT. It translates to CASSFRLSNEKLFF. The full variable domain, its missing parts supplied by reference TRBV28 and TRBJ1-4, is DVKVTQSSRYLVKRTGEKVFLECVQDMDHENMFWYRQDPGLGLRLIYFSYDVKMKEKGDIPEGYSVSREKKERFSLILESASTNQTSMYLCASSFRLSNEKLFFGSGTQLSVL.

V is TRBV4-2 and J is TRBJ2-7; D uncertain. With 0 bases removed from V and 0 bases from J, the gap between germline ends came to 12 bases. Germline CDR1 LGHNA, CDR2 YNFKEQ. This CDR3 is 16 amino acids long. The DNA of the CDR3 is TGTGCCAGCAGCCAAGAGACGCGAAGGGTCTCCTACGAGCAGTACTTC. Its protein product is CASSQETRRVSYEQYF.

The genes are TRBV29-1 and TRBJ2-2; D is possibly TRBD1 (6 bases). The germline gives CDR1 SQVTM, CDR2 ANQGSEA. The CDR3 runs to 12 residues. Between the trimmed V and J ends, which lost 6 bases and 1 base, there was a span of 6 bases. The CDR3 is CSVTGNTGELFF. In nucleotides, the CDR3 is TGCAGCGTGACAGGGAACACCGGGGAGCTGTTTTTT.

The chain has TRBV5-1 and TRBJ2-7, with no clear D. Germline lookup yields CDR1 SGHRS and CDR2 YFSETQ. This CDR3 has 13 residues. The V and J ends lost 0 bases and 2 bases respectively, with 6 bases between them. CDR3 sequence reads: CASSLAIPYEQYF. The CDR3 coding sequence is TGCGCCAGCAGCTTGGCCATACCCTACGAGCAGTACTTC.

About this clone: The junction differs from germline at one of its ends, possibly a read error. The chain employs TRBV2 and TRBJ2-3; no clear D. The CDR3 totals 9 residues. Germline CDR1 and CDR2: SNHLY and FYNNEI. The CDR3 protein is CASSGTPVF. The CDR3 DNA is TGTGCCAGCAGTGGGACGCCCGTTTTT.

Written as DNA, the CDR3 is TGTGCCAGTAGCATCTTAGCGGGAGGAATCTCCGAGCAGTACTTC. Protein product: CASSILAGGISEQYF. The chain couples TRBV19 to TRBJ2-7; 10 nucleotides match TRBD2. V lost 6 bases and J lost 6; bases outside the gene matches: 11. Germline lookup yields CDR1 LNHDA and CDR2 SQIVND (reference sequence). This CDR3 region has 15 residues.

This chain uses TRBV27 with TRBJ1-1; no definite D call. Germline V gene sequence: CDR1 MNHEY, CDR2 SMNVEV (reference sequence). The length of the CDR3 is 13 residues. With 4 bases removed from V and 1 base from J, the gap between germline ends came to 7 bases. The CDR3 DNA is TGTGCCAGCAGTTGGGGTGAGAACACTGAAGCTTTCTTT. Translated, it gives CASSWGENTEAFF.

The CDR3 here is CASSLTGTGGTPYEQYF. The CDR3 nucleotides read TGTGCCAGCAGTTTGACGGGGACAGGGGGCACCCCCTACGAGCAGTACTTC. V gene TRBV27 combines with J gene TRBJ2-7; 12 nucleotides line up with TRBD1. Unmatched junction bases numbered 8, after V lost 3 bases and J lost 2 bases. This CDR3 spans 17 amino acids. The V gene's germline CDR1 is MNHEY and CDR2 SMNVEV (reference sequence).

The count of this clone is one. The chain has TRBV27 and TRBJ2-3; tentatively, D is TRBD1 (6 bases). This CDR3 contains 15 residues. Germline V gene data show CDR1 as MNHEY and CDR2 as SMNVEV (reference sequence). V shed 8 bases and J shed 5 bases, with 20 bases lying between them. The CDR3 DNA is TGTGCCAGCCTCCAACTTCCTCAGGGGTTAGATACGCAGTATTTT. As protein: CASLQLPQGLDTQYF.

This clone has only a few counts. The J gene is TRBJ2-7, the V gene TRBV5-4; tentatively, D is TRBD1 (6 bases). The CDR3 has 13 amino acids. V was shortened by 5 bases and J by 3 bases, with 12 bases between the two germline ends. Germline assignment: CDR1 SGHNT and CDR2 YYREEE (reference sequence). The CDR3, as DNA: TGTGCCAGCAGTTCAGGGGCCGACTACGAGCAGTACTTC. This sequence encodes CASSSGADYEQYF. Drawing the rest from reference TRBV5-4 and TRBJ2-7, the complete variable domain is ETGVTQSPTHLIKTRGQQVTLRCSSQSGHNTVSWYQQALGQGPQFIFQYYREEENGRGNFPPRFSGLQFPNYSSELNVNALELDDSALYLCASSSGADYEQYFGPGTRLTVT.